The rows below give T cell receptor beta chains drawn from one sample of a study of T cells in Graves' hyperthyroidism and ophthalmopathy. One entry per CDR3 protein results from TCRdb running MiXCR on the multiplex PCR reads. This table has roughly 300,000 distinct CDR3 sequences, around 13% appearing once. Input material: blood. These receptors all come from a woman between 25 and 40 years old with Graves' hyperthyroidism. Each CDR3 is given with its conserved first and last residue. The order of the fields is J gene, clone size, D gene, V gene, CDR3 DNA, CDR3 protein. A D gene is named only where the DNA matches it firmly. The size of a clone is reported for some rows only, either as once, few or many, or as a class for expanded clones.

J: TRBJ2-7
size: .
D: TRBD1
V: TRBV24-1
DNA: TGTGCCACCAGTGGCCAGGGGGCCTACGAGCAGTACTTC
CDR3: CATSGQGAYEQYF

J: TRBJ2-7
size: .
D: TRBD2
V: TRBV7-2
DNA: TGTGCCAGCAGCGTTAGACTAGCGGGAGTTTACGAGCAGTACTTC
CDR3: CASSVRLAGVYEQYF

J: TRBJ1-1
size: .
D: .
V: TRBV7-9
DNA: TGTGCCAGCAGCTTAGTTACAGGGCACACTGAAGCTTTCTTT
CDR3: CASSLVTGHTEAFF

J: TRBJ2-1
size: many
D: .
V: TRBV24-1
DNA: TGTGCCACCAGTGATCCGAACAATGAGCAGTTCTTC
CDR3: CATSDPNNEQFF

J: TRBJ2-2
size: few
D: .
V: TRBV15
DNA: TGTGCCACCAGCAGAGATAAGTGGAGCGGCCCGGAGATCGGCACCGGGGAGCTGTTTTTT
CDR3: CATSRDKWSGPEIGTGELFF

J: TRBJ2-1
size: many
D: .
V: TRBV5-5
DNA: TGTGCCAGCAGCTTGGGACCCCAAAGCTCCTACAATGAGCAGTTCTTC
CDR3: CASSLGPQSSYNEQFF

J: TRBJ2-1
size: .
D: .
V: TRBV19
DNA: TGTGCCAGTAGTATAGAGACTTGGGCCAATGAGCAGTTCTTC
CDR3: CASSIETWANEQFF

J: TRBJ1-1
size: many
D: .
V: TRBV12-5
DNA: TGTGCTAGTGGTCCCGACGGCAACCGTGAAGCTTTCTTT
CDR3: CASGPDGNREAFF

J: TRBJ2-3
size: many
D: .
V: TRBV20-1
DNA: TGCAGTGCTAGAGACGCAAGCCTCAAGACAGATACGCAGTATTTT
CDR3: CSARDASLKTDTQYF

J: TRBJ1-6
size: many
D: TRBD1
V: TRBV28
DNA: TGTGCCAGCAGTTTAACGAATTACAGGGGAAGAAATTCACCCCTCCACTTT
CDR3: CASSLTNYRGRNSPLHF

J: TRBJ1-2
size: many
D: .
V: TRBV28
DNA: TGTGCCAGCAGTTTAGGGGACTTCGACTATGGCTACACCTTC
CDR3: CASSLGDFDYGYTF

J: TRBJ2-1
size: many
D: TRBD2
V: TRBV6-4
DNA: TGTGCCAGCAGCGGGACTAGCGGGAGCGATGAGCAGTTCTTC
CDR3: CASSGTSGSDEQFF

J: TRBJ1-1
size: .
D: .
V: TRBV5-4
DNA: TGTGCCAGCAGCTTCTTCCGGGGGACTGAAGCTTTCTTT
CDR3: CASSFFRGTEAFF

J: TRBJ2-5
size: few
D: TRBD2
V: TRBV9
DNA: TGTGCCAGCAGCTTGTGGGGGAGGGCCGTAAGCGAGACCCAGTACTTC
CDR3: CASSLWGRAVSETQYF

J: TRBJ2-2
size: many
D: .
V: TRBV14
DNA: TGTGCCAGCAGCCGGCCTCCGATCGGGGAGCTGTTTTTT
CDR3: CASSRPPIGELFF

J: TRBJ2-7
size: .
D: .
V: TRBV27
DNA: TGTGCCGCGGGGCTAGGGTCCGGCGAGCAGTACTTC
CDR3: CAAGLGSGEQYF

J: TRBJ2-2
size: .
D: .
V: TRBV7-9
DNA: TGTGCCAGCAGCTTCCCGACAGGACCCACCGGGGAGCTGTTTTTT
CDR3: CASSFPTGPTGELFF

J: TRBJ2-7
size: .
D: .
V: TRBV10-3
DNA: TGTGCCAACATAGTAGGGGACGCGGCTGACTACGAGCAGTACTTC
CDR3: CANIVGDAADYEQYF

J: TRBJ2-3
size: many
D: .
V: TRBV20-1
DNA: TGCAGTGCTAGAAAGGGAGCAACTAGCACAGATACGCAGTATTTT
CDR3: CSARKGATSTDTQYF

J: TRBJ2-7
size: many
D: .
V: TRBV20-1
DNA: TGCAGTGCTGGGTGTAGTCGAAAAGGGATATACGAGCAGTACTTC
CDR3: CSAGCSRKGIYEQYF

J: TRBJ1-5
size: many
D: .
V: TRBV7-9
DNA: TGTGCCAGCAGCGGTGGGGAATGGGGTAGCAATCAGCCCCAGCATTTT
CDR3: CASSGGEWGSNQPQHF

J: TRBJ1-3
size: .
D: .
V: TRBV9
DNA: TGTGCCAGCAGCCCATGGTTAGAAAATCCCTCTGGAAACACCATATATTTT
CDR3: CASSPWLENPSGNTIYF

J: TRBJ2-3
size: many
D: .
V: TRBV18
DNA: TGTGCCAGCTCACCACGACAGCACGGCACAGATACGCAGTATTTT
CDR3: CASSPRQHGTDTQYF

J: TRBJ1-6
size: many
D: .
V: TRBV28
DNA: TGTGCCAGCAGTCAAAATTCACCCCTCCACTTT
CDR3: CASSQNSPLHF

J: TRBJ2-7
size: many
D: .
V: TRBV18
DNA: TGTGCCAGCTCACCTACCGCGTTGACCTACGAGCAGTACTTC
CDR3: CASSPTALTYEQYF

J: TRBJ2-7
size: many
D: TRBD1
V: TRBV28
DNA: TGTGCCAGCAGTCGGACAGGGGAGATCTACGAGCAGTACTTC
CDR3: CASSRTGEIYEQYF

J: TRBJ2-3
size: .
D: .
V: TRBV2
DNA: TGTGCCAGCAGTGAAAGGTCGCCCAGGGGCGGGGATACGCAGTATTTT
CDR3: CASSERSPRGGDTQYF

J: TRBJ1-1
size: .
D: .
V: TRBV9
DNA: TGTGCCAGCAGCGTTGAAACAGGATCAAACACTGAAGCTTTCTTT
CDR3: CASSVETGSNTEAFF

J: TRBJ2-2
size: few
D: .
V: TRBV6-1
DNA: TGTGCCAGCAGGCGGGGTAGGGCCGGGGAGCTGTTTTTT
CDR3: CASRRGRAGELFF

J: TRBJ1-2
size: many
D: TRBD1
V: TRBV28
DNA: TGTGCCAGCGGATTGACAGGGATCTACACCTTC
CDR3: CASGLTGIYTF

J: TRBJ2-7
size: many
D: .
V: TRBV20-1
DNA: TGCAGTGCTAGAGCCCGAGGTGGGGGCGGGAGCACCTACGAGCAGTACTTC
CDR3: CSARARGGGGSTYEQYF

J: TRBJ2-5
size: few
D: .
V: TRBV7-2
DNA: TGTGCCAGCAGCTTAGGGGAACAGACCCAGTACTTC
CDR3: CASSLGEQTQYF

J: TRBJ1-1
size: .
D: .
V: TRBV7-8
DNA: TGTGCCAGCAGCTTAGCTTTGGTGGTTGAAGCTTTCTTT
CDR3: CASSLALVVEAFF

J: TRBJ1-4
size: many
D: .
V: TRBV6-1
DNA: TGTGCCAGCAGTGAAGGACAGTCTAATAATGAAAAACTGTTTTTT
CDR3: CASSEGQSNNEKLFF

J: TRBJ2-3
size: few
D: .
V: TRBV2
DNA: TGTGCCAGCTCTAGCGTTACGCAGTATTTT
CDR3: CASSSVTQYF

J: TRBJ2-2
size: few
D: TRBD2
V: TRBV6-1
DNA: TGTGCCACCCCCCGGACTAGCGGGAGACAGGTCACCGGGGAGCTGTTTTTT
CDR3: CATPRTSGRQVTGELFF

J: TRBJ2-4
size: .
D: .
V: TRBV19
DNA: TGTGCCAGTAGTACCGGGGTAGAGGGAAACATTCAGTACTTC
CDR3: CASSTGVEGNIQYF

J: TRBJ2-1
size: many
D: .
V: TRBV2
DNA: TGTGCCAGCAGTGCTCGGCCCTCGGCCTACAATGAGCAGTTCTTC
CDR3: CASSARPSAYNEQFF

J: TRBJ2-5
size: few
D: .
V: TRBV7-9
DNA: TGTGCCAGCAGCTACCGGGAGAGAGAAGAGACCCAGTACTTC
CDR3: CASSYREREETQYF

J: TRBJ1-5
size: many
D: .
V: TRBV5-1
DNA: TGCGCCAGCAGCTTGGGGGAAGGCGGTCAGCCCCAGCATTTT
CDR3: CASSLGEGGQPQHF

J: TRBJ2-2
size: few
D: .
V: TRBV5-8
DNA: TGTGCCAGCAGCTCTGGTGCCTTAGCAGGGAGCACCGGGGAGCTGTTTTTT
CDR3: CASSSGALAGSTGELFF

J: TRBJ1-1
size: .
D: .
V: TRBV20-1
DNA: TGCAGTGCTAGAGAGTTGCGGCAGGGTGGCACTGAAGCTTTCTTT
CDR3: CSARELRQGGTEAFF

J: TRBJ1-2
size: many
D: .
V: TRBV28
DNA: TGTGCCAGCACCCCCGGGAGGGGGGCAGCTTATAACTATGGCTACACCTTC
CDR3: CASTPGRGAAYNYGYTF

J: TRBJ1-2
size: many
D: .
V: TRBV11-2
DNA: TGTGCCAGCAGCTTGGAGATTGTCTATGGCTACACCTTC
CDR3: CASSLEIVYGYTF

J: TRBJ2-3
size: many
D: TRBD2
V: TRBV10-3
DNA: TGTGCCATCAGTGAGTCTAGCGGGAACACAGATACGCAGTATTTT
CDR3: CAISESSGNTDTQYF

J: TRBJ2-7
size: .
D: .
V: TRBV3-1
DNA: TGTGCCAGCAGCCCAGCCAGGGCGGGGGAGCAGTACTTC
CDR3: CASSPARAGEQYF

J: TRBJ2-7
size: .
D: TRBD2
V: TRBV11-2
DNA: TGTGCCAGCAGCTCCTTAAGTAGCGGGAGGGCCGGCTACGAGCAGTACTTC
CDR3: CASSSLSSGRAGYEQYF

J: TRBJ2-2
size: many
D: TRBD2
V: TRBV28
DNA: TGTGCCAGCAGTGTAAGCGGGAGGGCCTACACCGGGGAGCTGTTTTTT
CDR3: CASSVSGRAYTGELFF